This record concerns one TCR beta chain sequence. In this sample, this clonotype turned up many times. The antigen it recognizes is unknown. Base qualities are missing; no much larger clone stands one base away. The data belong to a study of blood T cells in healthy people across ages (dated by TCRdb to between 2014 and 2016). At the level of the whole study: In model experiments, template switching captured roughly one uniquely barcoded TCR beta cDNA molecule for every two T cells. Donors were grouped into four age groups: young (average about 15 years), middle-aged (roughly 38), aged (around 56) and long-lived (around 80). Donors of different ages were randomly distributed across sequencing lanes to avoid experimental bias. For two donors (one aged 18 to 29 and one aged 80 or older), the study analyzed two additional independent replicas of 1 million unique cDNA reads from the same blood draw. The study measured age-related changes in TCR beta repertoire diversity using deep sequencing normalized with unique cDNA molecular identifiers. General study outcomes and caveats: A strong correlation was found between observed TCR beta diversity and the percentage of naive T cells measured by flow cytometry. The CMV infection status of donors was not known, potentially confounding age-related changes in expanded clonotypes. As age increased, observed TCR beta diversity per million T cells dropped in a roughly linear way, and a significant reduction was already evident by age roughly 40. Compared with the aged group, more naive CD4+ T cells, fewer expanded clones and increased TCR diversity were shown by the long-lived group, suggesting age selection. Since profiling was done on bulk unsorted PBMCs, naive and antigen-experienced compartments could not be conclusively compared. Total diversity estimates from one million sequenced T cells were considered lower bounds and underestimates.

The donors were roughly 39 Caucasian individuals from Russia, aged 6 to 90 years, who were systemically healthy. Roughly 9.5 milliliters of peripheral blood were drawn from each donor into EDTA-treated Vacutainer tubes. PBMCs were isolated by Ficoll-Paque density-gradient centrifugation, with at least 6.5 million obtained per sample. Total RNA, at least 6 micrograms per sample, was extracted from PBMCs with Trizol reagent. For every donor, flow cytometry on a PBMC aliquot measured the percentage of naive CD45RAhigh/CD27high T cells. The library relied on 5' RACE. Instrument used: Illumina HiSeq 2500. A second about 7 to 12 cycle PCR used a sample-barcoded 5' primer and a J-beta primer mix. Each TCR beta cDNA molecule received a unique molecular identifier from a template-switch 5' adaptor carrying 12 random nucleotides. At least 2.5 million CDR3-containing paired-end reads were obtained from each sample. First-strand cDNA synthesis was performed from all RNA using the Mint cDNA synthesis kit, with priming by a TRBC-specific oligonucleotide. Following uracil-DNA glycosylase treatment, all cDNA underwent a first 18-cycle PCR with the universal primers M1SS and BC2_uni_R. Under the source paper's analysis protocol: Each sample was normalized by randomly selecting 1 million high-quality reads, each carrying a distinct molecular identifier. Instead of being binned into consensus sequences, reads with shared molecular identifiers were discarded. MiTCR, set to a Q25 quality threshold and the strictest error-elimination algorithm, was used for CDR3 identification, clonotype clustering and error correction. Lower-bound total TCR beta diversity was estimated with a nonparametric unseen species model using Euler transformation. In-frame beta chains were kept once TCRdb had trimmed the public reads at Q25 with fastp and called clones with MiXCR. One record per CDR3 amino acid sequence lists the most common genes and DNA. The V and J calls were determined by TCRdb, not by the authors. This sample gives about 590,000 distinct CDR3 sequences in total; under 30% of them show up just once. Approximately 14% of the sample comes from the top ten.

V was cut back by 8 bases and J by 0 bases, leaving a gap of 11 bases between them. CDR1 and CDR2, looked up from the germline V gene, are SQVTM and ANQGSEA. Measured from the cysteine to the phenylalanine, the CDR3 is 13 residues long. The DNA shown is the 39-base CDR3, in frame from base 1. The TCR was taken from a woman older than 75 in good health. This receptor chain uses TRBV29-1 and TRBJ2-1, and TRBD2 may be the D gene, going by 5 matching bases. Specimen: blood. In nucleotides, the sequence is TGCAGCCCCGCGGGCGGCTCCTACAATGAGCAGTTCTTC. Its protein product is CSPAGGSYNEQFF.